The 9 T cell receptor beta chains reported below all come from one sample, sequenced in a study of siplizumab effects on memory and regulatory T cells. Using immunoSEQ multiplex PCR, the repertoire was profiled, and TCRdb retains in-frame clones only, with some absent. The sample has approximately 100,000 clones, around 90% seen once; the top ten hold 0.73%. The sequencing input was Tregs sorted from blood. The source is a human donor in good health.

Of note for this clone: A read error may account for a junction end that differs from germline. The chain has TRBV7-7 and TRBJ2-1; D is unclear. In germline, CDR1 is SSHAT, CDR2 FNYEAQ (reference sequence). CDR3 length: 12 amino acids. This CDR3 is CASSPLGNEQFF. Here the CDR3 DNA reads TGTGCTAGCAGCCCCCTCGGCAATGAGCAGTTCTTC. The whole variable domain, filled in from reference TRBV7-7 and TRBJ2-1, reads GAGVSQSPRYKVTKRGQDVTLRCDPISSHATLYWYQQALGQGPEFLTYFNYEAQPDKSGLPSDRFSAERPEGSISTLTIQRTEQRDSAMYRCASSPLGNEQFFGPGTRLTVL.

The rearrangement joins TRBV7-8 to TRBJ1-2; tentatively, D is TRBD1 (5 bases). V lost 3 bases and J lost 4, with 15 bases in between. Germline assignment: CDR1 SGHVS and CDR2 FQNEAQ. This CDR3 has 15 amino acids. The CDR3 sequence is CASSLGVERGYGYTF. Here the CDR3 DNA reads TGTGCCAGCAGCTTGGGGGTAGAACGTGGCTATGGCTACACCTTC. Full variable domain (rest looked up from reference TRBV7-8 and TRBJ1-2): GAGVSQSPRYKVAKRGQDVALRCDPISGHVSLFWYQQALGQGPEFLTYFQNEAQLDKSGLPSDRFFAERPEGSVSTLKIQRTQQEDSAVYLCASSLGVERGYGYTFGSGTRLTVV.

The gene calls are TRBV18 and TRBJ2-4, with D possibly being TRBD1 (6 bases). V was pared by 2 bases and J by 1 base, with 9 bases between. The germline V gene has CDR1 KGHSH and CDR2 LQKENI. The CDR3 has 15 residues. CDR3 DNA sequence: TGTGCCAGCTCACCATTTCAGGGGGCCAAAAACATTCAGTACTTC. Translating it yields CASSPFQGAKNIQYF.

This clone was recorded once. This sequence joins TRBV5-5 and TRBJ2-3; TRBD2 agrees at 12 bases. With 5 bases clipped from V and 1 base from J, the junction kept 17 bases outside the gene matches. This CDR3 contains 20 residues. CDR1 and CDR2 (germline): SGHKS, YYEKEE (reference sequence). The CDR3 DNA sequence: TGTGCCAGCAGGCCGTGGCTCCTGGCTAGCGGGAGGGGGGGCACAGATACGCAGTATTTT. Translating it yields CASRPWLLASGRGGTDTQYF.

This sequence joins TRBV6-6 and TRBJ2-7; 7 nucleotides agree with TRBD1. Germline CDR1 and CDR2: MNHNY and SVGAGI (reference sequence). With 2 bases clipped from V and 3 bases from J, the junction kept 4 bases outside the gene matches. The CDR3 contains 14 residues. The CDR3 is CASSYGTALYEQYF. In nucleotides, the CDR3 is TGTGCCAGCAGTTACGGGACAGCTCTCTACGAGCAGTACTTC.

The chain recombines TRBV5-1 with TRBJ2-2, with D perhaps matching TRBD1 (6 bases). This CDR3 region has 15 residues. Trimming removed 4 bases at V and 0 bases at J, with 10 bases between. Germline V CDR1 and CDR2: SGHRS, YFSETQ. DNA for the CDR3: TGCGCCAGCAGCGGAGGACAGACGAACACCGGGGAGCTGTTTTTT. Translating gives CASSGGQTNTGELFF. Based on the CDR3 plus reference TRBV5-1 and TRBJ2-2, the full variable domain is KAGVTQTPRYLIKTRGQQVTLSCSPISGHRSVSWYQQTPGQGLQFLFEYFSETQRNKGNFPGRFSGRQFSNSRSEMNVSTLELGDSALYLCASSGGQTNTGELFFGEGSRLTVL.

The chain recombines TRBV7-2 with TRBJ1-5; D call uncertain. The ends were cut back, 1 base at V and 0 bases at J, with 7 bases in the middle. This CDR3 comprises 15 residues. CDR1 and CDR2 from the germline V gene are SGHTA and FQGNSA. Here the CDR3 DNA reads TGTGCCAGCAGCTTAGTCAGTTATAGCAATCAGCCCCAGCATTTT. It codes for CASSLVSYSNQPQHF.

V gene TRBV6-6 combines with J gene TRBJ1-1, with TRBD1 matching over 7 bases. The V gene end was trimmed by 2 bases and the J gene end by 3 bases; junction bases not matched to a gene: 6. The V gene's germline CDR1 is MNHNY and CDR2 SVGAGI (reference sequence). There are 15 residues in the CDR3. The CDR3, as DNA: TGTGCCAGCAGTTACGAACAGGGGAAGTACACTGAAGCTTTCTTT. It translates to CASSYEQGKYTEAFF.

The CDR3 region has the DNA TGTGCCAGCAGTGAAAATGGGGGTTACACCGGGGAGCTGTTTTTT. This codes for CASSENGGYTGELFF. The V gene is TRBV2, the J gene TRBJ2-2; tentatively, D is TRBD1 or TRBD2 (5 bases each). The CDR3 sequence is 15 residues long. V shed 2 bases and J shed 3 bases, with 10 bases lying between them. Germline CDR1 reads SNHLY; CDR2 reads FYNNEI.